These T cell receptor beta chains were read from a single sample in a study of cytomegalovirus exposure and HLA in healthy donors. Here immunoSEQ multiplex PCR was the method, and the copy in TCRdb shows in-frame clones only, minus some. The table shows over 150,000 clones, with approximately 80% occurring only once. Source material: PBMCs. The receptors originated from a woman between 40 and 50 years old in good health and CMV-seronegative. Both conserved end residues are part of each CDR3. A D gene is named only where the DNA matches it firmly. Clone sizes are given selectively: once, few, many, or a class where the clone is expanded.

v_call	clone_size	d_call	j_call	cdr3_aa	cdr3_nt
TRBV7-9	-	-	TRBJ1-4	CASTSGGPTNEKLFF	TGTGCCAGCACGAGCGGGGGGCCGACTAATGAAAAACTGTTTTTT
TRBV4-1	-	TRBD1	TRBJ1-5	CASRGQDSRNQPQHF	TGCGCCAGCCGTGGACAGGACAGCCGCAATCAGCCCCAGCATTTT
TRBV5-1	-	-	TRBJ1-3	CASSLAVGVSGNTIYF	TGCGCCAGCAGCTTGGCCGTAGGAGTTTCTGGAAACACCATATATTTT
TRBV10-1	few	TRBD1	TRBJ1-1	CASSESVPGQGADPNTEAFF	TGCGCCAGCAGTGAGTCCGTCCCGGGACAGGGAGCTGACCCAAACACTGAAGCTTTCTTT
TRBV5-1	-	TRBD2	TRBJ2-1	CASSFLGLAGVEYNEQFF	TGCGCCAGCAGCTTCCTTGGACTAGCGGGGGTCGAATACAATGAGCAGTTCTTC
TRBV5-6	-	TRBD1	TRBJ2-7	CASSFTGQGGYEQYF	TGTGCCAGCAGCTTTACGGGACAGGGTGGGTACGAGCAGTACTTC
TRBV19	-	TRBD1	TRBJ2-7	CASRPARDRVNEQYF	TGTGCCAGTAGGCCCGCCCGGGACAGGGTCAACGAGCAGTACTTC
TRBV5-4	-	TRBD1	TRBJ2-5	CASRRQGLEQETQYF	TGTGCCAGCAGGCGACAGGGGCTCGAACAAGAGACCCAGTACTTC
TRBV6-1	few	TRBD1	TRBJ1-1	CASSDQDRGPYNTEAFF	TGTGCCAGCAGTGATCAGGACAGGGGGCCTTATAACACTGAAGCTTTCTTT
TRBV6-5	-	TRBD2	TRBJ2-1	CASRGLAAYNEQFF	TGTGCCAGCAGGGGACTAGCGGCATACAATGAGCAGTTCTTC
TRBV6-1	few	TRBD2	TRBJ2-3	CASSEALAGGSTDTQYF	TGTGCCAGCAGTGAAGCCCTAGCGGGGGGTAGCACAGATACGCAGTATTTT
TRBV11-3	few	-	TRBJ1-1	CASSRGQNTEAFF	TGTGCCAGCAGCCGGGGACAGAACACTGAAGCTTTCTTT
TRBV10-1	-	-	TRBJ2-3	CASSESSRAQYF	TGCGCCAGCAGTGAGTCGTCCCGGGCGCAGTATTTT
TRBV10-3	-	-	TRBJ2-3	CAITQGGGTDTQYF	TGTGCCATCACTCAGGGTGGCGGCACAGATACGCAGTATTTT
TRBV5-4	-	TRBD1	TRBJ1-1	CASSLRTGLLNTEAFF	TGTGCCAGCAGCTTAAGGACAGGACTATTGAACACTGAAGCTTTCTTT
TRBV27	once	-	TRBJ2-5	CASSLLPSEETQYF	TGTGCCAGCAGTTTGTTGCCCTCGGAGGAGACCCAGTACTTC
TRBV28	-	TRBD1	TRBJ1-2	CASNTGGYNYGYTF	TGTGCCAGCAATACAGGGGGCTATAACTATGGCTACACCTTC
TRBV6-5	-	-	TRBJ1-2	CASRRRGSLGGGYTF	TGTGCCAGCAGGCGCAGGGGATCCCTCGGCGGAGGCTACACCTTC
TRBV9	-	-	TRBJ2-7	CASSQDSLYEQYF	TGTGCCAGCAGCCAGGACAGTCTTTACGAGCAGTACTTC
TRBV30	-	TRBD1	TRBJ1-5	CAWSLTGHQPQHF	TGTGCCTGGAGCCTGACAGGGCATCAGCCCCAGCATTTT
TRBV2	-	-	TRBJ1-1	CASSVDRETEAFF	TGTGCCAGCAGTGTAGACAGAGAGACTGAAGCTTTCTTT
TRBV29-1	-	TRBD1	TRBJ2-7	CSVVTGTGGVVYEQYF	TGCAGCGTTGTAACCGGGACAGGGGGCGTCGTGTACGAGCAGTACTTC
TRBV6-1	-	TRBD1	TRBJ1-6	CASSRDRGSNSPLHF	TGTGCCAGCAGTCGGGACAGGGGGAGTAATTCACCCCTCCACTTT
TRBV11-2	medium-sized	TRBD1	TRBJ2-7	CASSSRDSIYEQYF	TGTGCCAGCAGCTCCCGGGACAGCATCTACGAGCAGTACTTC
TRBV9	-	-	TRBJ1-3	CASSDEGNTIYF	TGTGCCAGCAGCGACGAGGGAAACACCATATATTTT
TRBV29-1	-	-	TRBJ1-2	CSVEHSPFGTYGYTF	TGCAGCGTTGAGCACAGTCCTTTCGGAACTTATGGCTACACCTTC
TRBV25-1	-	TRBD2	TRBJ2-1	CASSEAQRGGSYNEQFF	TGTGCCAGCAGTGAAGCCCAGCGGGGGGGCTCCTACAATGAGCAGTTCTTC
TRBV7-9	few	-	TRBJ2-7	CASSFGREWEQYF	TGTGCCAGCAGCTTCGGTCGGGAGTGGGAGCAGTACTTC
TRBV5-1	-	-	TRBJ2-2	CASSPGKNTGELFF	TGCGCCAGCAGCCCGGGAAAAAACACCGGGGAGCTGTTTTTT
TRBV7-9	-	-	TRBJ1-4	CASSLISTGSEKLFF	TGTGCCAGCAGCTTGATCTCAACAGGGAGTGAAAAACTGTTTTTT
TRBV2	-	-	TRBJ2-5	CASSENVDQETQYF	TGTGCCAGCAGTGAAAACGTAGACCAAGAGACCCAGTACTTC
TRBV7-9	-	-	TRBJ2-4	CASSFPLNIQYF	TGTGCCAGCAGCTTCCCGTTGAACATTCAGTACTTC
TRBV10-3	-	TRBD1	TRBJ1-2	CAISEPTGQRANYGYTF	TGTGCCATCAGTGAGCCGACAGGGCAAAGGGCTAACTATGGCTACACCTTC
TRBV5-1	-	-	TRBJ1-1	CASSLGQVVTEAFF	TGCGCCAGCAGCTTGGGACAGGTGGTCACTGAAGCTTTCTTT
TRBV28	-	-	TRBJ2-5	CASSSPGMRTQYF	TGTGCCAGCAGTTCCCCGGGGATGAGAACCCAGTACTTC
TRBV10-2	-	-	TRBJ2-7	CASRKRGSYEQYF	TGCGCCAGTAGAAAAAGGGGTTCCTACGAGCAGTACTTC
TRBV19	-	-	TRBJ2-1	CASSSGDKVNEQFF	TGTGCCAGTAGTTCCGGGGACAAGGTGAATGAGCAGTTCTTC
TRBV5-1	-	TRBD2	TRBJ2-3	CASSLAPPGLAAMNTQYF	TGCGCCAGCAGCTTAGCCCCCCCAGGACTAGCGGCCATGAATACGCAGTATTTT
TRBV7-9	few	TRBD2	TRBJ2-1	CASSHGLAGEGEQFF	TGTGCCAGCAGCCACGGACTAGCGGGAGAGGGTGAGCAGTTCTTC
TRBV28	-	-	TRBJ1-4	CASSLPGVNEKLFF	TGTGCCAGCAGTCTCCCCGGGGTTAATGAAAAACTGTTTTTT
TRBV5-1	-	TRBD1	TRBJ2-5	CASSLVGGGPKETQYF	TGCGCCAGCAGCTTGGTAGGGGGCGGACCGAAAGAGACCCAGTACTTC
TRBV5-1	-	TRBD2	TRBJ2-1	CASSSSGTSGGASYNEQFF	TGCGCCAGCAGCTCGTCCGGGACTAGCGGGGGGGCATCCTACAATGAGCAGTTCTTC
TRBV19	-	TRBD1	TRBJ1-2	CASSIQGEGVDGYTF	TGTGCCAGTAGTATACAGGGGGAAGGGGTTGATGGCTACACCTTC
TRBV7-6	once	-	TRBJ1-1	CASSLYHGQMNTEAFF	TGTGCCAGCAGCTTATACCACGGACAGATGAACACTGAAGCTTTCTTT
TRBV5-1	few	-	TRBJ2-5	CASSLQETQYF	TGCGCCAGCAGCCTCCAAGAGACCCAGTACTTC
TRBV6-6	-	-	TRBJ1-3	CASSYGGEAGNTIYF	TGTGCCAGCAGTTACGGGGGGGAGGCTGGAAACACCATATATTTT
TRBV6-5	few	TRBD2	TRBJ2-6	CATGGGQSAQVLTF	TGTGCCACCGGGGGGGGACAATCAGCGCAAGTCCTGACTTTC
TRBV27	-	TRBD2	TRBJ2-5	CASSFGRGLPETQYF	TGTGCCAGCAGTTTTGGGAGGGGCCTTCCAGAGACCCAGTACTTC